One and the same sample provided the 25 T cell receptor beta chains below, sequenced in a study of T cells in women clearing cervical HPV infection. Sequenced by immunoSEQ multiplex PCR; TCRdb stores in-frame clones only, minus some. Seen in this sample are 31,000 or so clones; the ten most common clones hold 6.5% to 8%. Sequenced sample: blood buffy coat. The receptors were gathered from a woman aged 18-69 years with a cervical HPV16 infection that either progressed to CIN3+ or cleared (not recorded which).

Remarks on this clone: Sequencing ends 3 residues short of the CDR3 end; the germline J gene provides the rest. The rearrangement uses TRBV7-2 and TRBJ2-3; 7 bases agree with TRBD2. The CDR3 totals 14 residues. Germline CDR1 and CDR2: SGHTA and FQGNSA. The DNA read from the CDR3 is TGTGCCAGCAGCACCCTAGCGGCGCAAGAGACG. Its protein product is CASSTLAAQET. The complete CDR3 sequence is CASSTLAAQETQYF.

Comment on this clone: The missing CDR3 end, 3 residues past where the read stops, is filled in from the germline J gene. V usage is TRBV30 and J usage is TRBJ2-3, with 10 bases fitting TRBD1. This CDR3 has 12 residues. Germline CDR1 and CDR2: GTSNPN and SVGIG (reference sequence). CDR3 region: CAWGDRGETQYF. The sequenced CDR3 bases are TGTGCCTGGGGGGACAGGGGTGAGACG.

For this clone: The read terminates 3 residues ahead of where the CDR3 ends, so the germline J gene completes it. The gene calls are TRBV28 and TRBJ2-1; possibly TRBD1 for D (6 bases). CDR3 size: 13 residues. Per germline, CDR1 MDHEN and CDR2 SYDVKM. The V end was cut by 5 bases, the J end by 4 bases, with 9 bases between. This CDR3 reads CASSLQGYNEQFF. The CDR3 DNA, read in part, is TGTGCCAGCAGTCTTCAGGGGTACAATGAG.

About this clone itself: From the germline J gene comes the end of the CDR3, since the read stops 3 residues before it. The chain combines TRBV19 with TRBJ2-7, with 9 bases aligning to TRBD1. This CDR3 contains 13 residues. The germline gives CDR1 LNHDA, CDR2 SQIVND (reference sequence). After removal of 5 bases from V and 3 bases from J, the junction contained 2 bases not matched to a gene. CDR3 in amino acids: CASSSGQGYEQYF. The sequenced CDR3 bases are TGTGCCAGTAGTTCGGGACAGGGCTACGAG.

As to this clone: The sequenced fragment ends 3 residues before the CDR3 boundary, so the rest is inferred from the germline J gene. This sequence joins TRBV10-1 and TRBJ1-1, with D perhaps matching TRBD1 (5 bases). Germline V lookup: CDR1 WNHNN, CDR2 SYGVQD (reference sequence). CDR3 length: 15 amino acids. Trimming took off 2 bases at V and 1 base at J, with 11 bases between the two ends. This CDR3 is CASSEHRGQNTEAFF. The covered CDR3 bases are TGCGCCAGCAGTGAGCACCGAGGACAGAACACTGAA.

Note on this clone: The missing CDR3 end, 3 residues past where the read stops, is filled in from the germline J gene. The chain is built from TRBV20-1 and TRBJ1-3, with D possibly matching TRBD1 (5 bases). Germline CDR1 and CDR2: DFQATT and SNEGSKA (reference sequence). The V and J ends lost 5 bases and 6 bases respectively, with 17 bases between them. This CDR3 contains 14 residues. The CDR3 bases that were read are TGCAGTGCTGGGTCCTTCGGGGGAGTAAACACC. Its translation: CSAGSFGGVNT. The full CDR3 protein is CSAGSFGGVNTIYF.

On this clone itself: Sequencing ends 3 residues short of the CDR3 end; the germline J gene provides the rest. The V call is TRBV6-2 or TRBV6-3, the J call TRBJ2-1, with D tentatively TRBD2 (6 bases). The CDR3 has 15 amino acids. Germline V gene data show CDR1 as MNHEY and CDR2 as SVGEGT. Trimming pared 2 bases from V and 6 bases from J, leaving 14 bases between. The CDR3 loop is CASSYLSGSRNEQFF. Partial CDR3 DNA: TGTGCCAGCAGTTACCTAAGCGGGTCACGCAATGAG.

Remarks on this clone: From the germline J gene comes the end of the CDR3, since the read stops 3 residues before it. The chain uses TRBV10-3 and TRBJ2-7; 9 nucleotides match TRBD2. Germline V gives CDR1 ENHRY, CDR2 SYGVKD. This CDR3 spans 15 amino acids. Losses at the gene ends were 5 bases for V and 0 bases for J; bases not matched to a gene: 5. CDR3 in amino acids: CAISPSGVSSYEQYF. Incomplete CDR3 DNA: TGTGCCATCAGTCCTAGCGGGGTCAGCTCCTACGAG.

The CDR3 sequence is CASSIPQGIQPQHF. Incomplete CDR3 DNA: TGTGCCAGTAGTATCCCGCAGGGAATCCAGCCC. V gene TRBV19 combines with J gene TRBJ1-5; weak D call: TRBD1 (5 bases). The read gets to within 3 residues of the CDR3 end, and the germline J gene fills in the rest. The CDR3 extends over 14 amino acids. Deletions cut 3 bases from V and 7 bases from J, with 13 bases between. Germline V lookup: CDR1 LNHDA, CDR2 SQIVND (reference sequence).

Concerning this clone: The CDR3 end falls 3 residues outside the read, so it is completed with the germline J gene. This chain uses TRBV20-1 with TRBJ2-7; TRBD2 agrees at 7 bases. Germline V gives CDR1 DFQATT, CDR2 SNEGSKA (reference sequence). Unmatched junction bases numbered 4, after V lost 3 bases and J lost 2 bases. The CDR3 loop spans 13 amino acids. Incomplete CDR3 DNA: TGCAGTGCTAGGACTAGCTACACCTACGAG. This translates into CSARTSYTYE. In full, the CDR3 reads CSARTSYTYEQYF.

With regard to this clone: Read sequence stops 3 residues before the CDR3 end, and the germline J gene provides the missing end. V usage is TRBV30 and J usage is TRBJ1-1, with D perhaps TRBD1 (5 bases). From germline, CDR1 is GTSNPN and CDR2 SVGIG (reference sequence). This CDR3 is built from 15 residues. CDR3 sequence: CAWSPTPLRQPEAFF. CDR3 bases read: TGTGCCTGGAGTCCCACCCCTCTCCGACAGCCGGAA.

The CDR3 sequence: CSATAGGRGNEKLFF. Incomplete CDR3 DNA: TGCAGTGCGACCGCTGGGGGCAGGGGGAATGAAAAA. The rearrangement uses TRBV20-1 and TRBJ1-4; 7 bases are shared with TRBD1. The CDR3 goes on 3 residues after the read ends, and that part is filled in from the germline J gene. Germline loops: CDR1 DFQATT, CDR2 SNEGSKA (reference sequence). V lost 6 bases and J lost 5; bases outside the gene matches: 12. The CDR3 runs 15 residues.

On this clone: The sequence runs out 3 residues before the end of the CDR3; the remainder is reconstructed from the germline J gene. The rearrangement uses TRBV14 and TRBJ2-1, with TRBD2 matching over 8 bases. This CDR3 spans 15 amino acids. The germline V gene encodes CDR1 SGHDN and CDR2 FVKESK. The J segment lost 8 bases and the V segment lost 1 base, leaving 7 bases of the junction unmatched. The CDR3 DNA, read in part, is TGTGCCAGCAGCCAAGTCCAGCGGGAGTGGTATGAG. Its translation: CASSQVQREWYE. The entire CDR3 is CASSQVQREWYEQFF.

Details on this clone: Read coverage stops 3 residues before the CDR3 terminus; the germline J gene supplies the remainder. V and J are TRBV7-9 and TRBJ1-1; maybe TRBD1 (5 bases). CDR3 length: 14 residues. CDR1 is SEHNR and CDR2 is FQNEAQ in the germline V gene (reference sequence). The V and J ends lost 4 bases and 0 bases respectively, with 9 bases between them. Partial CDR3 DNA: TGTGCCAGCAGCTCACGACAGCTGAACACTGAA. Translating gives CASSSRQLNTE. The complete CDR3 reads CASSSRQLNTEAFF.

A word on this clone: Read sequence stops 3 residues before the CDR3 end, and the germline J gene provides the missing end. The V call is TRBV2, the J call TRBJ1-6; D perhaps matches TRBD1 (6 bases). Trimming removed 4 bases at V and 7 bases at J, with 11 bases between. Germline CDR1 reads SNHLY; CDR2 reads FYNNEI. The CDR3 spans 14 residues. The chain's CDR3 is CASSGRGSNSPLHF. The CDR3 bases that were read are TGTGCCAGCAGTGGCAGGGGTTCGAATTCACCC.

Points on this clone: The CDR3 goes on 3 residues after the read ends, and that part is filled in from the germline J gene. The V call is TRBV7-9, the J call TRBJ2-4; 11 bases fit TRBD1. Germline assignment: CDR1 SEHNR and CDR2 FQNEAQ (reference sequence). This CDR3 contains 15 residues. CDR3: CASSLSGQGGYGQYF. CDR3 DNA (partial): TGTGCCAGCAGCTTGTCGGGACAGGGGGGCTATGGT.

As to this clone: The CDR3 end falls 3 residues outside the read, so it is completed with the germline J gene. V gene TRBV7-2 combines with J gene TRBJ1-1; TRBD1 is a possible D gene (5 bases). Germline V CDR1 and CDR2: SGHTA, FQGNSA. Trimming pared 5 bases from V and 1 base from J, leaving 8 bases between. This CDR3 contains 13 residues. CDR3 DNA (partial): TGTGCCAGCAGCCGACAGCGGAACACTGAA. This translates into CASSRQRNTE. From start to end, the CDR3 is CASSRQRNTEAFF.

Turning to this clone: The CDR3 end falls 3 residues outside the read, so it is completed with the germline J gene. The chain carries TRBV7-9 and TRBJ1-6, with 7 bases lining up with TRBD1. Germline V CDR1 and CDR2: SEHNR, FQNEAQ (reference sequence). J lost 5 bases, V lost 0 bases, and 1 base had no gene match. The CDR3 contains 15 residues. CDR3 sequence reads: CASSLAGTDNSPLHF. CDR3 DNA, as far as it was read: TGTGCCAGCAGCTTAGCTGGGACAGATAATTCACCC.

Points on this clone: The CDR3 goes on 3 residues after the read ends, and that part is filled in from the germline J gene. At the DNA level, this CDR3 is encoded by other sequences in the same sample as well. This chain connects TRBV28 to TRBJ2-7; D might be TRBD1 or TRBD2, each matching 5 bases. Per germline, CDR1 MDHEN and CDR2 SYDVKM. V was clipped by 4 bases and J by 0 bases, with 13 bases between them. The CDR3 spans 15 residues. This CDR3 is CASSSLSGSSYEQYF. The part of the CDR3 DNA that was read is TGTGCCAGCAGTTCCCTCTCAGGGAGCTCCTACGAG.

Points on this clone: The sequence runs out 3 residues before the end of the CDR3; the remainder is reconstructed from the germline J gene. The chain links TRBV12-3 or TRBV12-4 to TRBJ1-2; D not certain. V was shortened by 6 bases and J by 6 bases, with 20 bases between the two germline ends. The CDR3 is 15 amino acids. The CDR3 here is CASRPTLPSGDGYTF. CDR3 DNA, as far as it was read: TGTGCCAGCAGACCGACACTCCCAAGTGGCGATGGC.

Worth noting for this clone: Read sequence stops 3 residues before the CDR3 end, and the germline J gene provides the missing end. The genes are TRBV9 and TRBJ2-7, with D hard to call. CDR3 length equals 14 residues. Germline assignment: CDR1 SGDLS and CDR2 YYNGEE. Between the trimmed V and J ends, which lost 4 bases and 0 bases, there was a span of 11 bases. Here the CDR3 reads CASSPETYSYEQYF. CDR3 bases read: TGTGCCAGCAGCCCTGAAACTTACTCCTACGAG.

Remarks on this clone: The read stops 3 residues short of the end of the CDR3; the missing end is completed from the germline J gene. The V call is TRBV7-2, the J call TRBJ2-5; D unresolved. Trimming took 2 bases from V and 1 from J, leaving 11 bases between them. The CDR3 totals 15 residues. From germline, CDR1 is SGHTA and CDR2 FQGNSA. CDR3 bases read: TGTGCCAGCAGCTTACCGCCAGGAATCCAAGAGACC. It specifies CASSLPPGIQET. The complete CDR3 protein is CASSLPPGIQETQYF.

About this clone itself: The sequence runs out 3 residues before the end of the CDR3; the remainder is reconstructed from the germline J gene. The chain couples TRBV5-1 to TRBJ2-1; 9 nucleotides line up with TRBD2. Unmatched junction bases numbered 13, after V lost 0 bases and J lost 6 bases. Germline V gene sequence: CDR1 SGHRS, CDR2 YFSETQ. The CDR3 runs 18 residues. The covered CDR3 bases are TGCGCCAGCAGCTTGGCCGCGTCTAGCGGGATGTCTGTCAATGAG. Translation: CASSLAASSGMSVNE. The complete CDR3 reads CASSLAASSGMSVNEQFF.

Comment on this clone: From the germline J gene comes the end of the CDR3, since the read stops 3 residues before it. The chain links TRBV14 to TRBJ1-2; no firm D call. Germline loops: CDR1 SGHDN, CDR2 FVKESK. V shed 0 bases and J shed 5 bases, with 10 bases lying between them. The CDR3 runs 14 residues. The DNA read from the CDR3 is TGTGCCAGCAGCCAAGATACAAAGTCTTATGGC. It codes for CASSQDTKSYG. The entire CDR3 protein is CASSQDTKSYGYTF. Full variable domain (remainder filled in from reference TRBV14 and TRBJ1-2): EAGVTQFPSHSVIEKGQTVTLRCDPISGHDNLYWYRRVMGKEIKFLLHFVKESKQDESGMPNNRFLAERTGGTYSTLKVQPAELEDSGVYFCASSQDTKSYGYTFGSGTRLTVV.

Remarks on this clone: The sequence runs out 3 residues before the end of the CDR3; the remainder is reconstructed from the germline J gene. This rearrangement joins TRBV5-1 to TRBJ2-1; 7 positions agree with TRBD1. The CDR3 runs 13 residues. CDR1 and CDR2 (germline): SGHRS, YFSETQ. Trimming took 2 bases from V and 5 from J; bases not matched to a gene: 1. Partial CDR3 DNA: TGCGCCAGCAGCTTCGGGACAGACAATGAG. Residues: CASSFGTDNE. The whole CDR3 is CASSFGTDNEQFF.